The 23 T cell receptor beta chains reported below all come from one sample, sequenced in a study of blood T cell repertoires in COVID-19. TCRdb's table, derived via immunoSEQ multiplex PCR, lists solely in-frame clones and lacks some. The sample lists roughly 98,000 clones, over 75% occurring once. What was sequenced was peripheral blood. Every receptor here comes from a human donor in a cohort sampled during active COVID-19.

The chain carries TRBV2 and TRBJ2-7; tentative D call: TRBD1 (6 bases). V was trimmed by 3 bases and J by 0 bases, leaving 12 bases between them. This CDR3 region has 15 residues. Looked up from germline, CDR1 is SNHLY and CDR2 is FYNNEI. The CDR3 here is CASSDGWGPSYEQYF. The CDR3 nucleotides are TGTGCCAGCAGTGATGGGTGGGGGCCCTCCTACGAGCAGTACTTC.

V and J are TRBV18 and TRBJ1-1; unclear D gene. The CDR3 totals 19 residues. V dropped 2 bases and J dropped 0 bases, with 22 bases sitting between them. Germline CDR1 KGHSH, CDR2 LQKENI. The CDR3 sequence is CASSPGGDRTFFMNTEAFF. The CDR3 DNA reads as TGTGCCAGCTCACCAGGAGGAGACCGTACCTTTTTTATGAACACTGAAGCTTTCTTT.

This clone showed up just once. The rearrangement links TRBV5-1 to TRBJ2-7; D is possibly TRBD1 (5 bases). Germline CDR1 reads SGHRS; CDR2 reads YFSETQ. Trimming removed 3 bases from V and 5 bases from J, with 21 bases in between. The CDR3 length is 16 residues. The CDR3 loop reads CASSSLPGVSGNEQYF. CDR3 in DNA: TGCGCCAGCAGCTCTCTTCCTGGGGTTTCAGGGAACGAGCAGTACTTC.

This clone was observed once. The rearrangement links TRBV9 to TRBJ2-7; 7 nucleotides agree with TRBD1. This CDR3 comprises 14 residues. The V segment lost 5 bases and the J segment 0 bases; nucleotides outside the gene matches: 5. CDR1 and CDR2 (germline): SGDLS, YYNGEE. The CDR3 DNA follows: TGTGCCAGCAGTCCCCGGGACAGCTCCTACGAGCAGTACTTC. Translating it yields CASSPRDSSYEQYF. The full variable domain, rest sourced from reference TRBV9 and TRBJ2-7, is DSGVTQTPKHLITATGQRVTLRCSPRSGDLSVYWYQQSLDQGLQFLIQYYNGEERAKGNILERFSAQQFPDLHSELNLSSLELGDSALYFCASSPRDSSYEQYFGPGTRLTVT.

The chain employs TRBV18 and TRBJ2-7; 11 nucleotides align to TRBD1. V shed 8 bases, J shed 6 bases, and the junction held 6 bases outside the gene matches. The CDR3 totals 13 residues. The germline V gene has CDR1 KGHSH and CDR2 LQKENI. The DNA for the CDR3 is TGTGCCAGCACGGGACAGGGGGTACTCGAGCAGTACTTC. This sequence encodes CASTGQGVLEQYF.

This clone has more than one count but fewer than ten. The J gene is TRBJ2-5, the V gene TRBV10-3; D is unresolved. Germline V CDR1 and CDR2: ENHRY, SYGVKD. The CDR3 consists of 11 residues. The V gene lost 3 bases and the J gene lost 5 bases, with 4 bases spanning the gap. For the CDR3, the DNA is TGTGCCATCAGTGATCGGGAGACCCAGTACTTC. Translation: CAISDRETQYF.

The gene calls are TRBV4-1 and TRBJ2-3; maybe TRBD2 (6 bases). Trimming left V 4 bases short and J 4 bases short, with 18 bases between. The germline V gene has CDR1 MGHRA and CDR2 YSYEKL. The CDR3 consists of 16 residues. The DNA of the CDR3 is TGCGCCAGCAGCCCCAGGTCGGAGGGTTGGGCAGATACGCAGTATTTT. It yields the protein CASSPRSEGWADTQYF.

The chain carries TRBV10-3 and TRBJ2-7; TRBD1 agrees at 9 bases. This CDR3 is built from 14 residues. Germline V gene lookup returns CDR1 ENHRY and CDR2 SYGVKD. V trimming: 7 bases; J trimming: 7 bases; junction bases outside the gene matches: 11. CDR3 coding DNA: TGTGCCATCAATCGACAGGGGGATAGGGGAGAGCAGTACTTC. Its translation: CAINRQGDRGEQYF.

The chain has TRBV7-2 and TRBJ1-5; D is uncertain. Germline assignment: CDR1 SGHTA and CDR2 FQGNSA. This CDR3 is built from 13 residues. Trimming cost V 1 base and J 4 bases, with 5 bases left between them. The chain's CDR3 is CASSLVVNQPQHF. The DNA of the CDR3 is TGTGCCAGCAGCTTAGTAGTGAATCAGCCCCAGCATTTT.

The chain employs TRBV5-1 and TRBJ2-7; possibly TRBD2 for D (7 bases). The CDR3 covers 15 residues. Germline V gene lookup returns CDR1 SGHRS and CDR2 YFSETQ. Trimming took off 4 bases at V and 3 bases at J, with 17 bases between the two ends. Here the CDR3 DNA reads TGCGCCAGCAGCCAAAATGCGGGGGCCTTCTACGAGCAGTACTTC. It yields the protein CASSQNAGAFYEQYF. The entire variable domain, with the rest obtained from reference TRBV5-1 and TRBJ2-7, is as follows: KAGVTQTPRYLIKTRGQQVTLSCSPISGHRSVSWYQQTPGQGLQFLFEYFSETQRNKGNFPGRFSGRQFSNSRSEMNVSTLELGDSALYLCASSQNAGAFYEQYFGPGTRLTVT.

The V gene is TRBV6-5, the J gene TRBJ1-6; 11 bases line up with TRBD1. CDR1 and CDR2 (germline): MNHEY, SVGAGI. V was pared by 5 bases and J by 6 bases, with 3 bases of the junction left unmatched. The length of the CDR3 is 15 residues. DNA of the CDR3: TGTGCCAGCAGTCCCGGACAGGGGGCTAATTCACCCCTCCACTTT. It codes for CASSPGQGANSPLHF.

The chain carries TRBV5-1 and TRBJ1-1; 7 nucleotides match TRBD1. The germline CDR1 and CDR2 sequences are SGHRS and YFSETQ. CDR3 length: 15 amino acids. The J segment lost 4 bases and the V segment lost 6 bases, leaving 12 bases of the junction unmatched. The CDR3 region is CASKYTGAGSTEAFF. The CDR3 DNA follows: TGCGCCAGCAAGTACACAGGGGCAGGATCCACTGAAGCTTTCTTT.

This clone was observed a few times. The chain combines TRBV7-2 with TRBJ1-1; TRBD1 aligns across 11 bases. The ends lost 5 bases at V and 9 bases at J; junction bases unmatched: 11. Looked up from germline, CDR1 is SGHTA and CDR2 is FQGNSA. The CDR3 runs to 15 residues. The CDR3 DNA reads TGTGCCAGCAGCCCTGGGACAGGGGGACGCCTTCAAGCTTTCTTT. The encoded protein is CASSPGTGGRLQAFF. The complete variable domain, with remaining parts taken from reference TRBV7-2 and TRBJ1-1, reads GAGVSQSPSNKVTEKGKDVELRCDPISGHTALYWYRQSLGQGLEFLIYFQGNSAPDKSGLPSDRFSAERTGGSVSTLTIQRTQQEDSAVYLCASSPGTGGRLQAFFGQGTRLTVV.

This rearrangement joins TRBV9 to TRBJ2-3, with 9 nucleotides matching TRBD2. The V segment lost 1 base and the J segment 1 base; nucleotides outside the gene matches: 7. The CDR3 covers 17 residues. Germline CDR1 is SGDLS and CDR2 is YYNGEE. The CDR3 sequence: CASSVSGGFGGTDTQYF. For the CDR3, the DNA is TGTGCCAGCAGCGTAAGCGGGGGGTTTGGTGGCACAGATACGCAGTATTTT.

This clone appeared a few times. This chain links TRBV7-3 with TRBJ2-7, with a possible D match to TRBD1 (7 bases). The CDR3 is 18 residues long. CDR1 SGHTA and CDR2 FQGTGA come from the germline V gene. Trimming cost V 6 bases and J 5 bases, with 29 bases left between them. The CDR3 bases are TGTGCCAGCAGGGTGACAGGGAGGAAAGAATTGCCTTTGGACGAGCAGTACTTC. Amino acid sequence: CASRVTGRKELPLDEQYF.

The chain carries TRBV3-1 (or the pseudogene TRBV3-2) and TRBJ2-2, with D maybe TRBD2 (6 bases). The V and J ends lost 4 bases and 10 bases respectively, with 10 bases between them. CDR1 LGHDT and CDR2 YNNKEL come from the germline V gene (reference sequence). The CDR3 sequence is 12 residues long. CDR3 region: CASSRGEAELFF. For the CDR3, the DNA is TGTGCCAGCAGCCGGGGGGAAGCGGAGCTGTTTTTT.

This chain connects TRBV19 to TRBJ2-7; 10 bases agree with TRBD2. CDR1 and CDR2 (germline): LNHDA, SQIVND (reference sequence). Trimming took 7 bases from V and 3 from J; bases not matched to a gene: 3. This CDR3 is built from 13 residues. The CDR3 bases are TGTGCCAGTAAACTAGCGGGGAACTACGAGCAGTACTTC. Encoded protein: CASKLAGNYEQYF.

This chain links TRBV7-2 with TRBJ2-5; D possibly corresponds to TRBD2 (5 bases). Germline CDR1 and CDR2: SGHTA and FQGNSA. This CDR3 has 14 residues. Between the trimmed V and J ends, which lost 8 bases and 5 bases, there was a span of 18 bases. CDR3 amino acids: CASSFSSGGETQYF. CDR3 bases: TGTGCCAGCTCCTTTAGCTCGGGCGGGGAGACCCAGTACTTC.

This rearrangement joins TRBV5-1 to TRBJ1-2, with D perhaps TRBD1 (6 bases). Trimming shortened V by 4 bases and J by 5 bases, and 18 bases separated the two germline ends. This CDR3 spans 15 amino acids. CDR1 is SGHRS and CDR2 is YFSETQ in the germline V gene. CDR3 sequence (DNA): TGCGCCAGCAGCCTGACTCTGGGGGCCGTGTATGGCTACACCTTC. Translating gives CASSLTLGAVYGYTF.

The J gene is TRBJ1-3, the V gene TRBV5-1; possibly TRBD1 for D (5 bases). V lost 1 base and J lost 0, with 17 bases in between. Germline V gene data show CDR1 as SGHRS and CDR2 as YFSETQ. This CDR3 region has 18 residues. CDR3 DNA sequence: TGCGCCAGCAGCTTGAGTGCGGGAGGGGCGAGCTCTGGAAACACCATATATTTT. Amino acid sequence: CASSLSAGGASSGNTIYF.

The rearrangement links TRBV5-4 to TRBJ2-7; D possibly corresponds to TRBD2 (5 bases). CDR3 length: 13 amino acids. Germline V lookup: CDR1 SGHNT, CDR2 YYREEE (reference sequence). Trimming shortened V by 0 bases and J by 6 bases, and 10 bases separated the two germline ends. The CDR3 region has the DNA TGTGCCAGCAGCTTGGGACTACTCTCCGAGCAGTACTTC. Protein: CASSLGLLSEQYF.

The chain couples TRBV19 to TRBJ2-2; D is unclear. V lost 1 base and J lost 1, with 7 bases in between. CDR1 is LNHDA, CDR2 SQIVND, per germline (reference sequence). The CDR3 totals 15 residues. CDR3 region: CASSIGAWNTGELFF. CDR3 coding DNA: TGTGCCAGTAGTATAGGGGCCTGGAACACCGGGGAGCTGTTTTTT. Complete variable domain (other parts from reference TRBV19 and TRBJ2-2): DGGITQSPKYLFRKEGQNVTLSCEQNLNHDAMYWYRQDPGQGLRLIYYSQIVNDFQKGDIAEGYSVSREKKESFPLTVTSAQKNPTAFYLCASSIGAWNTGELFFGEGSRLTVL.

As for this clone: One end of the junction fails to match germline, which may point to a read error. The chain links TRBV7-3 to TRBJ2-2, with D perhaps matching TRBD2 (6 bases). The germline CDR1 and CDR2 sequences are SGHTA and FQGTGA. The CDR3 extends over 11 amino acids. The CDR3 DNA reads TGCCGGTCAGGAGGGCCCCGGGGAGCTGTTTTT. Its protein is CRSGGPRGAVF.